These 6 T cell receptor beta chains were sequenced from one sample in a study of blood T cell repertoires in COVID-19. Produced via immunoSEQ multiplex PCR; TCRdb's table is partial and in-frame only. This sample has about 120,000 clones; roughly 84% occur once, and the top ten carry 3.5% to 4%. The sample consisted of PBMCs or T cells enriched from blood (not recorded which). These receptors all stem from a woman in her twenties or thirties who had recovered from COVID-19.

The chain links TRBV4-1 to TRBJ1-3; D is possibly TRBD1 (5 bases). Germline lookup yields CDR1 MGHRA and CDR2 YSYEKL. CDR3 length: 17 amino acids. The V end lost 4 bases, the J end lost 0 bases, and 16 bases lay between the germline ends. The CDR3 coding sequence is TGCGCCAGCAGCCTCGGACAAGCACGAAGCTCTGGAAACACCATATATTTT. Translated: CASSLGQARSSGNTIYF.

This sequence joins TRBV7-4 and TRBJ2-1, with 7 bases fitting TRBD2. V was clipped by 1 base and J by 4 bases; unmatched bases: 4. CDR1 is SGHVT, CDR2 SQSDAQ, per germline. The CDR3 extends over 15 amino acids. CDR3 sequence (DNA): TGTGCCAGCAGCTTAGGCGGGAGCGGGTACAATGAGCAGTTCTTC. Protein: CASSLGGSGYNEQFF.

This chain uses TRBV18 with TRBJ2-6, with D maybe TRBD2 (5 bases). Germline-derived CDR1 and CDR2 are KGHSH and LQKENI. The CDR3 sequence is 16 residues long. Trimming left V 0 bases short and J 3 bases short, with 9 bases between. The CDR3 bases are TGTGCCAGCTCACCACCTGTCGGAGGTGGGGCCAACGTCCTGACTTTC. As protein: CASSPPVGGGANVLTF.

This clone showed up just once. The chain carries TRBV3-1 (or the pseudogene TRBV3-2) and TRBJ2-1; the D gene is possibly TRBD2 (5 bases). From germline, CDR1 is LGHDT and CDR2 YNNKEL (reference sequence). V was shortened by 4 bases and J by 6 bases, with 16 bases between the two germline ends. The CDR3 spans 15 residues. CDR3 sequence: CASSRGPFEGNEQFF. The CDR3 DNA reads as TGTGCCAGCAGCCGCGGGCCGTTCGAGGGCAATGAGCAGTTCTTC.

This clone came up a few times. This chain connects TRBV30 to TRBJ1-3, with 9 bases lining up with TRBD1. The CDR3 has 16 residues. Germline assignment: CDR1 GTSNPN and CDR2 SVGIG (reference sequence). J gave up 6 bases and V 2 bases, and 11 bases lay outside the gene matches. The CDR3 protein is CAWSNKGQGDKNTIYF. Here the CDR3 DNA reads TGTGCCTGGAGTAACAAGGGACAGGGTGACAAAAACACCATATATTTT. Combining the CDR3 with reference TRBV30 and TRBJ1-3 gives the whole variable domain SQTIHQWPATLVQPVGSPLSLECTVEGTSNPNLYWYRQAAGRGLQLLFYSVGIGQISSEVPQNLSASRPQDRQFILSSKKLLLSDSGFYLCAWSNKGQGDKNTIYFGEGSWLTVV.

The chain is built from TRBV19 and TRBJ2-7; a weak D match, TRBD2 (5 bases). This CDR3 has 15 residues. V dropped 0 bases and J dropped 3 bases, with 12 bases sitting between them. Looked up from germline, CDR1 is LNHDA and CDR2 is SQIVND (reference sequence). DNA of the CDR3: TGTGCCAGTAGTATAGATCGGGGTCACCTCTACGAGCAGTACTTC. Its translation is CASSIDRGHLYEQYF.